Below are 28 T cell receptor beta chains sequenced from a single sample in a study of blood T cell repertoires in COVID-19 (TCRdb year 2020). Libraries came from the immunoSEQ multiplex PCR assay. TCRdb re-hosts the immuneACCESS table, in-frame sequences only. Its copies lack some clones; in the studies checked, an unresolved V gene accounts for under half of them, and the cause for the rest is not known. Present in this sample are 150,000 to 200,000 clones, roughly 85% of which were seen just once. The top ten constitute under 5.5% of the sample. Specimen: peripheral blood. The source is a woman aged 25 to 39 with acute or convalescent COVID-19.

Concerning this clone itself: Other DNA sequences of this sample code for an identical CDR3. The chain has TRBV12-3 or TRBV12-4 and TRBJ1-2, with TRBD1 identical over 8 bases. The ends lost 6 bases at V and 2 bases at J; junction bases unmatched: 2. This CDR3 region has 13 residues. In nucleotides, the CDR3 is TGTGCCAGCAGCAGACAGGGGAACTATGGCTACACCTTC. Translating gives CASSRQGNYGYTF.

This chain connects TRBV5-4 to TRBJ2-7; 13 bases match TRBD2. The CDR3 consists of 17 residues. The germline V gene has CDR1 SGHNT and CDR2 YYREEE (reference sequence). Trimming removed 4 bases from V and 4 bases from J; junction bases left unmatched: 11. This chain's CDR3 is CASSPRTSGGQGYEQYF. CDR3 DNA: TGTGCCAGCAGCCCCCGGACTAGCGGGGGCCAAGGGTACGAGCAGTACTTC.

V and J are TRBV19 and TRBJ1-4; D is perhaps TRBD1 (6 bases). CDR3 length equals 15 residues. The V end lost 6 bases, the J end lost 8 bases, and 19 bases lay between the germline ends. Germline values: CDR1 LNHDA, CDR2 SQIVND (reference sequence). The CDR3 here is CASSIQGQIGEKLFF. CDR3 nucleotides: TGTGCCAGTAGCATTCAAGGACAGATTGGCGAAAAACTGTTTTTT.

The chain carries TRBV27 and TRBJ2-1, with 10 bases lining up with TRBD2. The CDR3 length is 14 residues. The germline CDR1 and CDR2 sequences are MNHEY and SMNVEV (reference sequence). Losses at the gene ends were 5 bases for V and 3 bases for J; bases not matched to a gene: 1. The CDR3 DNA sequence: TGTGCCAGCAGTAGCGGGGGGGACTACAATGAGCAGTTCTTC. Protein sequence: CASSSGGDYNEQFF.

The V and J genes are TRBV4-2 and TRBJ2-1, with TRBD2 matching 16 bases. V lost 1 base, J lost 8 bases, and 2 bases stayed unmatched. This CDR3 region has 16 residues. Per germline, CDR1 LGHNA and CDR2 YNFKEQ. The CDR3 DNA sequence: TGTGCCAGCAGCCAAGCGGGACTAGCGGGGGGGCATGAGCAGTTCTTC. It encodes CASSQAGLAGGHEQFF.

The chain employs TRBV28 and TRBJ1-2; unclear D gene. CDR1 and CDR2 from the germline V gene are MDHEN and SYDVKM. Trimming removed 3 bases from V and 4 bases from J, with 9 bases in between. The CDR3 sequence is 13 residues long. The DNA of the CDR3 is TGTGCCAGCAGTTTCGCGGGCCCCTATGGCTACACCTTC. This gives the protein CASSFAGPYGYTF.

This rearrangement joins TRBV5-1 to TRBJ1-6; no reliable D call. V was pared by 3 bases and J by 8 bases, with 15 bases between. Germline values: CDR1 SGHRS, CDR2 YFSETQ. CDR3 length: 15 residues. The CDR3 nucleotides are TGCGCCAGCAGCTCCTTAGGACCCGGGGATTCACCCCTCCACTTT. Residues: CASSSLGPGDSPLHF.

In its sample, this clone was seen a few times. The chain joins TRBV20-1 to TRBJ2-7, with D unresolved. This CDR3 is 10 amino acids long. Trimming took 6 bases from V and 1 from J, leaving 4 bases between them. From germline, CDR1 is DFQATT and CDR2 SNEGSKA (reference sequence). The DNA for the CDR3 is TGCAGTGCCTCTTCCTACGAGCAGTACTTC. Residues: CSASSYEQYF.

V usage is TRBV29-1 and J usage is TRBJ2-1, with 11 bases fitting TRBD2. The CDR3 covers 14 residues. CDR1 and CDR2 (germline): SQVTM, ANQGSEA. The V gene end was trimmed by 5 bases and the J gene end by 4 bases; junction bases not matched to a gene: 4. The CDR3 DNA is TGCAGCGTTCTGACTAGCGGGAAATACAATGAGCAGTTCTTC. Translating gives CSVLTSGKYNEQFF.

This chain connects TRBV7-3 to TRBJ2-7; TRBD2 is a possible D gene (5 bases). The CDR3 covers 14 residues. Germline loops: CDR1 SGHTA, CDR2 FQGTGA. V was pared by 2 bases and J by 0 bases, with 8 bases between. The DNA of the CDR3 is TGTGCCAGCAGCTTACCGGGGAGCTCCTACGAGCAGTACTTC. Translated, it gives CASSLPGSSYEQYF.

The CDR3 loop reads CASSSGQGKIYGYTF. The CDR3 region has the DNA TGCGCCAGCAGCTCAGGACAAGGGAAGATCTATGGCTACACCTTC. The V call is TRBV5-1, the J call TRBJ1-2, with D possibly matching TRBD1 (5 bases). V was pared by 3 bases and J by 4 bases, with 16 bases between. The CDR3 consists of 15 residues. Germline V gene sequence: CDR1 SGHRS, CDR2 YFSETQ.

The rearrangement links TRBV27 to TRBJ2-4; 9 positions match TRBD1. Germline CDR1 reads MNHEY; CDR2 reads SMNVEV (reference sequence). The CDR3 runs to 14 residues. V dropped 5 bases and J dropped 8; count of bases not matched to a gene: 7. CDR3 DNA sequence: TGTGCCAGCAGTCCCCTGACAGGGGGACACATTCAGTACTTC. It translates to CASSPLTGGHIQYF.

In this sample, this clone turned up a few times. V is TRBV5-4 and J is TRBJ2-7; 11 bases are a match to TRBD2. From germline, CDR1 is SGHNT and CDR2 YYREEE (reference sequence). This CDR3 is 15 amino acids long. V trimming: 0 bases; J trimming: 4 bases; junction bases outside the gene matches: 3. The CDR3 is CASSLEASGRYEQYF. The CDR3 bases are TGTGCCAGCAGCTTGGAGGCTAGCGGGAGGTACGAGCAGTACTTC.

The V call is TRBV19, the J call TRBJ2-5; possible D gene TRBD1, 6 bases. Trimming pared 3 bases from V and 5 bases from J, leaving 13 bases between. The CDR3 loop spans 14 amino acids. CDR1 is LNHDA and CDR2 is SQIVND in the germline V gene (reference sequence). The CDR3 DNA is TGTGCCAGTAGTATCAAACAGGGTTCGGAGACCCAGTACTTC. This encodes CASSIKQGSETQYF. Based on the CDR3 plus reference TRBV19 and TRBJ2-5, the full variable domain is DGGITQSPKYLFRKEGQNVTLSCEQNLNHDAMYWYRQDPGQGLRLIYYSQIVNDFQKGDIAEGYSVSREKKESFPLTVTSAQKNPTAFYLCASSIKQGSETQYFGPGTRLLVL.

The V and J genes are TRBV27 and TRBJ2-7; 10 bases agree with TRBD1. The V gene's germline CDR1 is MNHEY and CDR2 SMNVEV (reference sequence). The CDR3 spans 13 residues. The V and J ends lost 8 bases and 3 bases, in that order; junction bases with no gene match: 4. As DNA, the CDR3 is TGTGCCAGCCGAGGACAGGGGGACTACGAGCAGTACTTC. This sequence encodes CASRGQGDYEQYF.

This chain links TRBV28 with TRBJ1-3, with D hard to call. V lost 2 bases and J 0 bases, leaving 17 bases between the germline ends. This CDR3 spans 18 amino acids. Germline V CDR1 and CDR2: MDHEN, SYDVKM. In DNA, the CDR3 is TGTGCCAGCAGTTTAACCTCTGGCCCCGCTGACTCTGGAAACACCATATATTTT. This sequence encodes CASSLTSGPADSGNTIYF.

The J gene is TRBJ1-1, the V gene TRBV19, with 8 positions matching TRBD1. The V segment lost 7 bases and the J segment 0 bases; nucleotides outside the gene matches: 4. Per germline, CDR1 LNHDA and CDR2 SQIVND (reference sequence). The CDR3 contains 14 residues. The DNA for the CDR3 is TGTGCCAGTACCGACAGGGGTATGAACACTGAAGCTTTCTTT. Translation: CASTDRGMNTEAFF.

The rearrangement uses TRBV28 and TRBJ2-1; 14 bases align to TRBD2. This CDR3 has 15 residues. CDR1 is MDHEN, CDR2 SYDVKM, per germline. The trim removed 2 bases at V and 12 bases at J, leaving 6 bases unmatched. CDR3 protein: CASSLRLAGGPSQFF. The CDR3 region has the DNA TGTGCCAGCAGTTTAAGACTAGCGGGAGGGCCGTCGCAGTTCTTC.

The V and J genes are TRBV6-2 or TRBV6-3 and TRBJ2-7, with 12 bases identical to TRBD2. This CDR3 has 16 residues. Germline CDR1 and CDR2: MNHEY and SVGEGT. Trimming took 5 bases from V and 2 from J; bases not matched to a gene: 7. The CDR3, as DNA: TGTGCCAGCAGTCACGGACTAGCGGGGCTTCCCTACGAGCAGTACTTC. Protein sequence: CASSHGLAGLPYEQYF.

The DNA of the CDR3 is TGCAGCGTTGACTGGGGCGGCTATGGCTACACCTTC. Its protein is CSVDWGGYGYTF. V is TRBV29-1 and J is TRBJ1-2; perhaps TRBD1 as D (5 bases). The germline V gene has CDR1 SQVTM and CDR2 ANQGSEA. This CDR3 region has 12 residues. V lost 3 bases to trimming and J lost 4 bases, with 9 bases between them.

This clone was seen once. The rearrangement joins TRBV10-2 to TRBJ1-2; D not certain. CDR1 is WSHSY and CDR2 is SAAADI in the germline V gene. This CDR3 has 13 amino acids. Deletions cut 6 bases from V and 5 bases from J, with 13 bases between. The CDR3 protein is CASSEEILYGYTF. DNA for the CDR3: TGCGCCAGCAGCGAAGAGATATTGTATGGCTACACCTTC.

The rearrangement joins TRBV28 to TRBJ1-1; D is perhaps TRBD1 (5 bases). The CDR3 totals 16 residues. V lost 7 bases and J lost 0, with 18 bases in between. Germline lookup yields CDR1 MDHEN and CDR2 SYDVKM. DNA of the CDR3: TGTGCCAGCATCCAGGGTGACTTGGTAGTGAACACTGAAGCTTTCTTT. As protein: CASIQGDLVVNTEAFF.

The chain joins TRBV23-1 to TRBJ2-1; 12 bases fit TRBD2. Being an ORF, TRBV23-1 has a function that is uncertain. V lost 8 bases, J lost 9 bases, and 17 bases stayed unmatched. This CDR3 comprises 17 residues. The CDR3 loop is CASGLAGGHYYSTEQFF. The CDR3 coding sequence is TGCGCCAGCGGCCTAGCGGGGGGGCATTATTATTCTACTGAGCAGTTCTTC.

This clone was detected only once. The junction and the germline gene differ at one end; a read error may be behind it. The chain is built from TRBV5-5 and TRBJ2-5; D may be TRBD1 (5 bases). Germline V lookup: CDR1 SGHKS, CDR2 YYEKEE (reference sequence). The CDR3 loop spans 15 amino acids. The CDR3 DNA is TGTGCCAGCAGCTTGGAGAGTGGACACCAGGAGACCCAGTACTTC. It yields the protein CASSLESGHQETQYF. Filled out from reference TRBV5-5 and TRBJ2-5, the complete variable domain reads DAGVTQSPTHLIKTRGQQVTLRCSPISGHKSVSWYQQVLGQGPQFIFQYYEKEERGRGNFPDRFSARQFPNYSSELNVNALLLGDSALYLCASSLESGHQETQYFGPGTRLLVL.

The V call is TRBV5-4, the J call TRBJ1-1; unclear D gene. Trimming took off 2 bases at V and 0 bases at J, with 8 bases between the two ends. The CDR3 length is 14 residues. The germline gives CDR1 SGHNT, CDR2 YYREEE (reference sequence). Here the CDR3 reads CASSFRQLNTEAFF. The CDR3 DNA sequence: TGTGCCAGCAGCTTCCGACAACTGAACACTGAAGCTTTCTTT.

The rearrangement joins TRBV9 to TRBJ2-7; D unclear. Germline V gene sequence: CDR1 SGDLS, CDR2 YYNGEE. The V end was cut by 3 bases, the J end by 9 bases, with 22 bases between. The CDR3 is 15 amino acids. The CDR3 spells CASSASEPVSPRQYF. DNA of the CDR3: TGTGCCAGCAGCGCGTCGGAGCCCGTCAGTCCACGGCAGTACTTC.

The J gene is TRBJ1-1, the V gene TRBV5-4; 8 positions match TRBD1. The V gene's germline CDR1 is SGHNT and CDR2 YYREEE (reference sequence). The CDR3 loop spans 13 amino acids. The J segment lost 11 bases and the V segment lost 0 bases, leaving 6 bases of the junction unmatched. CDR3 sequence (DNA): TGTGCCAGCAGCTTGGCAGGGGGCGCAGACGCTTTCTTT. The encoded protein is CASSLAGGADAFF. Combining the CDR3 with reference TRBV5-4 and TRBJ1-1 gives the whole variable domain ETGVTQSPTHLIKTRGQQVTLRCSSQSGHNTVSWYQQALGQGPQFIFQYYREEENGRGNFPPRFSGLQFPNYSSELNVNALELDDSALYLCASSLAGGADAFFGQGTRLTVV.

On this clone: One end of the junction is discordant with germline, which a read error may explain. The chain couples TRBV14 to TRBJ1-2, with TRBD1 matching over 8 bases. Germline-derived CDR1 and CDR2 are SGHDN and FVKESK. The CDR3 consists of 12 residues. In DNA, the CDR3 is TGTGCCAGCAGCCAAGCTAGGGACAGGACCTACTTC. Translating gives CASSQARDRTYF.